The source of this T cell receptor (beta chain) is a study of blood T cell repertoires in COVID-19. As for the study in general: The samples span acute and convalescent COVID-19 from the United States, Italy and Spain. The analysed material was cDNA or gDNA that came from T cells, B-cell-depleted T cells, or PBMCs.

Germline trimming cut 1 base from V and 4 bases from J; bases unmatched to any gene: 3. The germline gives CDR1 KGHSH, CDR2 LQKENI. The CDR3 length is 15 residues. Methods used by the authors: Estimation of nucleated cell counts was performed using reference gene primer amplification. Profiling relied on immunoSEQ multiplex PCR, and the TCRdb table lists in-frame clones only, not all of them. V and J calls and clone size are as listed in that table; D and trimming were resolved from the DNA. Of 20,000 to 30,000 clones listed, roughly four fifths are singletons. Sequencing was performed on peripheral blood. The sequence came from a human donor in a cohort sampled during active COVID-19. The chain employs TRBV18 and TRBJ1-1; 10 positions agree with TRBD1. CDR3 in amino acids: CASSPRGQGGTEAFF. The CDR3 DNA reads TGTGCCAGCTCACCACGAGGACAGGGGGGCACTGAAGCTTTCTTT.